This T cell receptor beta chain was captured in a study of shared clonotypes between healthy human individuals. This CDR3 has 17 residues. The J segment lost 7 bases and the V segment lost 1 base, leaving 12 bases of the junction unmatched. Looked up from germline, CDR1 is SGHVS and CDR2 is FQNEAQ. The table came from immunoSEQ multiplex PCR; TCRdb's copy has only in-frame clones and leaves some out. The table shows over 1.4 million clones, with roughly 96% occurring only once. Sequences were obtained from naive CD4+ T cells sorted from blood. Subset indicated: CD45RA+ positively selected. V and J are TRBV7-8 and TRBJ2-7, with TRBD1 identical over 11 bases. This TCR derives from a man under 40 in good health. This CDR3 is CASSLVLSGTGGREQYF. The CDR3 nucleotides are TGTGCCAGCAGCTTAGTCCTATCCGGGACAGGGGGGCGGGAGCAGTACTTC.